This TCR beta chain comes out of a study of CD8+ T cells in alopecia areata. Sequencing used cDNA as its template, made by extracting RNA and reverse transcribing it. Some clones are missing from TCRdb's copy, which holds only in-frame ones; the method was immunoSEQ multiplex PCR. The repertoire holds fewer than 250,000 clones, 57% seen once, with around 0.46% in the top ten. This clone was recorded once. The TCR sequence derives from a human donor with alopecia areata. The sequenced sample was CD4+ T cells sorted from blood, obtained at week 0.

The CDR3 sequence: CATSGTTTGLGYNEQFF. For the CDR3, the DNA is TGTGCCACCAGCGGGACTACAACCGGTTTGGGTTACAATGAGCAGTTCTTC. V and J are TRBV15 and TRBJ2-1, with 7 bases that match TRBD2. The CDR3 is 17 residues long. V lost 5 bases and J lost 4; bases outside the gene matches: 14. Germline values: CDR1 LNHNV, CDR2 YYDKDF (reference sequence).